This T cell receptor beta chain is drawn from a study of T cell responses to AZD1222 COVID-19 vaccine. From germline, CDR1 is SGHTA and CDR2 FQGTGA. The CDR3 totals 15 residues. V lost 5 bases and J lost 5, with 15 bases in between. General observations from the study: CD4 TCRs covered the whole spike, strongest at regions 160-218 and 743-854. Among the donors, most were white British and more were female, and clonal diversity was possibly underestimated. Repertoire sampling occurred only after the peak T cell response. Following two doses of AZD1222, Spike-specific TCR breadth and depth rose.

Concerning this clone itself: Its antigen is not known.

Assay used: immunoSEQ multiplex PCR; TCRdb lists only in-frame clones, some missing. The repertoire includes about 120,000 clones, 80% to 90% of them detected once, and approximately 10% sits in the top ten. The source material was peripheral blood, sampled on day 0 of AZD1222 vaccination. The genes are TRBV7-3 and TRBJ2-2; D perhaps matches TRBD2 (6 bases). This receptor was obtained from an adult in good health. The CDR3 bases are TGTGCCAGCAGCCTTGGACTTGGAGGGACCGGGGAGCTGTTTTTT. Protein: CASSLGLGGTGELFF.